This TCR beta chain was captured in a study of shared clonotypes between healthy human individuals. V shed 7 bases, J shed 6 bases, and the junction held 12 bases outside the gene matches. The germline V gene encodes CDR1 MNHNS and CDR2 SASEGT. The CDR3 totals 15 residues. Regarding the study as a whole: Across subsets, estimated richness was generally greater for naive than for memory populations.

Sequencing was performed with immunoSEQ multiplex PCR; in TCRdb, only in-frame clones are kept and a portion is missing. Of 560,000 or so clones in the sample, around 96% were seen once. Terminally differentiated effector memory CD45RA+ cells were left out of the naive CD8 fraction, which was CD45RO-negative and positively selected for CCR7. About this clone itself: The antigen remains undetermined.

V gene TRBV6-1 combines with J gene TRBJ2-7; 10 bases align to TRBD1. Sequenced: naive CD8+ T cells sorted from blood. The clonotype originates from a woman in her twenties or thirties in good health. This chain's CDR3 is CASNTAGTGVFEQYF. CDR3 DNA sequence: TGTGCCAGCAACACAGCCGGGACAGGGGTTTTCGAGCAGTACTTC.